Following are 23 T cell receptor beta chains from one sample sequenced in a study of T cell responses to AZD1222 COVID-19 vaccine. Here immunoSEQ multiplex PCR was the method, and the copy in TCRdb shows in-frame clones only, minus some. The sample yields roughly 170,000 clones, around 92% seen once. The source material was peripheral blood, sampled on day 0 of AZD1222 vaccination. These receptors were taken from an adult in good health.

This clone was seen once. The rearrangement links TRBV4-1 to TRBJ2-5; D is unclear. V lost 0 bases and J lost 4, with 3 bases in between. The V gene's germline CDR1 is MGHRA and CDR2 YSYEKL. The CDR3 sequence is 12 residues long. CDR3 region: CASSQDRETQYF. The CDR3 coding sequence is TGCGCCAGCAGCCAAGACCGAGAGACCCAGTACTTC.

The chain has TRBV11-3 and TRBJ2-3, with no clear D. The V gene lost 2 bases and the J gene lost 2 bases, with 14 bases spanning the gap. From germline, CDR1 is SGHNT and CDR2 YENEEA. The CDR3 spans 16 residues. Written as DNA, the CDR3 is TGTGCCAGCAGCTTATTTGGTTCTTCTCCCACAGATACGCAGTATTTT. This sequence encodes CASSLFGSSPTDTQYF.

In nucleotides, the CDR3 is TGTGCCAGCAGGGCAGGGGGAAACACCATATATTTT. It yields the protein CASRAGGNTIYF. This chain links TRBV2 with TRBJ1-3, with D possibly matching TRBD1 (5 bases). The CDR3 sequence is 12 residues long. CDR1 SNHLY and CDR2 FYNNEI come from the germline V gene. Trimming left V 6 bases short and J 4 bases short, with 7 bases between.

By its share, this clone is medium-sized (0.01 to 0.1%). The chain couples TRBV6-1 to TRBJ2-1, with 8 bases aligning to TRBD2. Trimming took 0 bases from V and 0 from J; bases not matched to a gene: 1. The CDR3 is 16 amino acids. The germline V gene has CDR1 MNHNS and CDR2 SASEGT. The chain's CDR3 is CASSEAAGGSYNEQFF. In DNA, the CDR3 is TGTGCCAGCAGTGAAGCCGCGGGGGGCTCCTACAATGAGCAGTTCTTC.

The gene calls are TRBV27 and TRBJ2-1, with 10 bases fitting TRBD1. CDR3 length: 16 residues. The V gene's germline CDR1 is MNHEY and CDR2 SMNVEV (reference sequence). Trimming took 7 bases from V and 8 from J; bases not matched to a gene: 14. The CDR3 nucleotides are TGTGCCAGCAAGGTAGACGGGGACAGGGGTGAGTATGAGCAGTTCTTC. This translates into CASKVDGDRGEYEQFF.

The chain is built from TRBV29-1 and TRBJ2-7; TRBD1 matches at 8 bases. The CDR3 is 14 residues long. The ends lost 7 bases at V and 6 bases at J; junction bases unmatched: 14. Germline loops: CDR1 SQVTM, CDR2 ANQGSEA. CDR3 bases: TGCAGCGCCTCAAGGACAGGGCTTAGGCGCGAGCAGTACTTC. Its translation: CSASRTGLRREQYF.

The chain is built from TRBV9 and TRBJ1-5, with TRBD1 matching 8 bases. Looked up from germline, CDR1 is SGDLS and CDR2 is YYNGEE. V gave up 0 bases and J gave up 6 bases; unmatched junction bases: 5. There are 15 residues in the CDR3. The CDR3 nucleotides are TGTGCCAGCAGCGTAGGAGGCGGACAGGGTCAGCCCCAGCATTTT. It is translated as CASSVGGGQGQPQHF. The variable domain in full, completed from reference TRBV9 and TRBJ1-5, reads DSGVTQTPKHLITATGQRVTLRCSPRSGDLSVYWYQQSLDQGLQFLIQYYNGEERAKGNILERFSAQQFPDLHSELNLSSLELGDSALYFCASSVGGGQGQPQHFGDGTRLSIL.

CDR3 protein: CASSLAGTGYTGELFF. The DNA of the CDR3 is TGTGCCAGCAGCTTAGCAGGGACCGGGTACACCGGGGAGCTGTTTTTT. The V gene is TRBV7-9, the J gene TRBJ2-2; D is tentatively TRBD1 or TRBD2 (5 bases each). This CDR3 has 16 residues. CDR1 and CDR2 (germline): SEHNR, FQNEAQ (reference sequence). V dropped 0 bases and J dropped 3 bases, with 11 bases sitting between them.

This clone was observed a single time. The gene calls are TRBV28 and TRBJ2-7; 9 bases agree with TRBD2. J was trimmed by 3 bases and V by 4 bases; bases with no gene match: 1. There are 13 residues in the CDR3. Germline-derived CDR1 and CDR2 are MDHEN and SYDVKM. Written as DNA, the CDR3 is TGTGCCAGCAGTTGGACTAGCGTCTACGAGCAGTACTTC. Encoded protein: CASSWTSVYEQYF. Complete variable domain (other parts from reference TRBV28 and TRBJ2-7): DVKVTQSSRYLVKRTGEKVFLECVQDMDHENMFWYRQDPGLGLRLIYFSYDVKMKEKGDIPEGYSVSREKKERFSLILESASTNQTSMYLCASSWTSVYEQYFGPGTRLTVT.

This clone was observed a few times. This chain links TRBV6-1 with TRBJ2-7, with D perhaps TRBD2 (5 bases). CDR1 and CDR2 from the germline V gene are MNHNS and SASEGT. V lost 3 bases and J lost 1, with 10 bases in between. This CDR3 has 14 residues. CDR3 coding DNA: TGTGCCAGCAGTGACCTGGGAGAATCCTACGAGCAGTACTTC. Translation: CASSDLGESYEQYF.

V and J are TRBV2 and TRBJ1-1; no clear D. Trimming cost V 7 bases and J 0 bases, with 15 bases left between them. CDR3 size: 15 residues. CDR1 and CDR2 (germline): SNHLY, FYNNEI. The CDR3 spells CASTLGGSLNTEAFF. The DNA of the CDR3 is TGTGCCAGCACCCTGGGAGGGTCCTTGAACACTGAAGCTTTCTTT.

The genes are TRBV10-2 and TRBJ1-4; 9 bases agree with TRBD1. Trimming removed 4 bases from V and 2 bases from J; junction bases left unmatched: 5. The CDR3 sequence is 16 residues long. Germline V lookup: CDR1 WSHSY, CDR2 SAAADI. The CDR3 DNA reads TGCGCCAGCAGTGTACAGGGGGCAGGGACTAATGAAAAACTGTTTTTT. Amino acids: CASSVQGAGTNEKLFF.

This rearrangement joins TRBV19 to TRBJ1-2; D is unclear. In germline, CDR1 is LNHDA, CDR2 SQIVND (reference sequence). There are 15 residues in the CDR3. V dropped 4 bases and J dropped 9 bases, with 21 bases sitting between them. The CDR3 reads CASSKPLVREKRYTF. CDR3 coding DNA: TGTGCCAGTAGTAAGCCCCTTGTGAGGGAAAAGCGCTACACCTTC.

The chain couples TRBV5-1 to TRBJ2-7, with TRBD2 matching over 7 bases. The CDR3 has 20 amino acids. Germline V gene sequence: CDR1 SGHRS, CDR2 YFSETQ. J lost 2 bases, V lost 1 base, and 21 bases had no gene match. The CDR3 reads CASSLYSRVGEGAFPYEQYF. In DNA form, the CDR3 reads TGCGCCAGCAGCTTGTATTCCCGCGTGGGGGAGGGTGCTTTCCCCTACGAGCAGTACTTC.

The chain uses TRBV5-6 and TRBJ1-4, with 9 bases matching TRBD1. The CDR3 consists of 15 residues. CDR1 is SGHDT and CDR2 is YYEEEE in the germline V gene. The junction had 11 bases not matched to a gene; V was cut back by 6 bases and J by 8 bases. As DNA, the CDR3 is TGTGCCAGCACCCTGGGGGGACAGGGTGAGGAAAAACTGTTTTTT. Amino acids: CASTLGGQGEEKLFF.

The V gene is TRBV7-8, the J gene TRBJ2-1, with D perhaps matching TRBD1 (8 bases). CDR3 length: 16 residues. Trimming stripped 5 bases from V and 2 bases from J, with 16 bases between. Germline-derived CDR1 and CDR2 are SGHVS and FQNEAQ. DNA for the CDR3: TGTGCCAGCAGCCCGACAGGGGCGGGGGCCTACAATGAGCAGTTCTTC. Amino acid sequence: CASSPTGAGAYNEQFF. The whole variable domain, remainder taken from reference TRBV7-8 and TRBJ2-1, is GAGVSQSPRYKVAKRGQDVALRCDPISGHVSLFWYQQALGQGPEFLTYFQNEAQLDKSGLPSDRFFAERPEGSVSTLKIQRTQQEDSAVYLCASSPTGAGAYNEQFFGPGTRLTVL.

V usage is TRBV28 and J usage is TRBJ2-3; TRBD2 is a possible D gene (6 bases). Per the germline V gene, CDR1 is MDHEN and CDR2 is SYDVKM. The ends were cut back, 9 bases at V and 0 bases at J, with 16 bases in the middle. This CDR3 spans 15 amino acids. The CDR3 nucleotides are TGTGCCAGTCGTCCCGGGGGTTTTAGCACAGATACGCAGTATTTT. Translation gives CASRPGGFSTDTQYF.

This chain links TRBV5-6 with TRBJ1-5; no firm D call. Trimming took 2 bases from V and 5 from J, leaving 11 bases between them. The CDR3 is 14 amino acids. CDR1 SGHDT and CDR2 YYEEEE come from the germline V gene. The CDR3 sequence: CASSFGRSYQPQHF. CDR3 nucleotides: TGTGCCAGCAGCTTCGGTCGGTCGTATCAGCCCCAGCATTTT. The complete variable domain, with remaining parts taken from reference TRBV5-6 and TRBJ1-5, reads DAGVTQSPTHLIKTRGQQVTLRCSPKSGHDTVSWYQQALGQGPQFIFQYYEEEERQRGNFPDRFSGHQFPNYSSELNVNALLLGDSALYLCASSFGRSYQPQHFGDGTRLSIL.

This chain's CDR3 is CASRQTELNEKLFF. As DNA, the CDR3 is TGTGCCAGCAGACAAACAGAGCTTAATGAAAAACTGTTTTTT. The chain links TRBV6-5 to TRBJ1-4; D gene ambiguous. CDR1 is MNHEY, CDR2 SVGAGI, per germline. The CDR3 has 14 residues. Trimming cost V 6 bases and J 4 bases, with 12 bases left between them.

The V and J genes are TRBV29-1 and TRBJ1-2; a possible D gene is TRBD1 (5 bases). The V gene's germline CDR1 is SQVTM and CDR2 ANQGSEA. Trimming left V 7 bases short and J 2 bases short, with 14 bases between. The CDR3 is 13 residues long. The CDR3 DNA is TGCAGCGCTACCCCGGACAAGAACTATGGCTACACCTTC. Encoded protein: CSATPDKNYGYTF.

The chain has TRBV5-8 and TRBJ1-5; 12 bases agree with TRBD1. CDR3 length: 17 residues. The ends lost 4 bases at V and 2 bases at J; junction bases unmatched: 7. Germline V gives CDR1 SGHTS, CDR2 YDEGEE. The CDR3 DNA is TGTGCCAGCAGCCGGGGACAGGGGGCCGCGGGCAATCAGCCCCAGCATTTT. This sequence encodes CASSRGQGAAGNQPQHF.

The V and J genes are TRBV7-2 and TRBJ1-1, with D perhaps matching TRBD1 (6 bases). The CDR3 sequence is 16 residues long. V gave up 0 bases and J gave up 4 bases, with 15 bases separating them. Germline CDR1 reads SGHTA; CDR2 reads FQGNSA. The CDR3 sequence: CASSLAWQGLGTEAFF. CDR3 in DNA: TGTGCCAGCAGCTTAGCTTGGCAGGGGCTGGGCACTGAAGCTTTCTTT.

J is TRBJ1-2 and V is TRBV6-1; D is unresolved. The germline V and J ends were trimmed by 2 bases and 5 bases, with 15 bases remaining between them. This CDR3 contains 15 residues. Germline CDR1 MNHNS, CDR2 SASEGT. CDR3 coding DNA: TGTGCCAGCAGTGAAAGTATCTGGCGGGATTATGGCTACACCTTC. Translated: CASSESIWRDYGYTF.